A single sample is the source of the 10 T cell receptor beta chains below, sequenced in a study of blood T cells in healthy people across ages. A second about 6 to 12 cycle PCR used barcoded and J-beta primers. TCRdb recomputed calls from the 5' RACE reads with MiXCR, one row per CDR3 protein. Of some 1.6 million distinct CDR3 sequences listed, about 31% were seen once; the top ten hold about 11%. The sample taken for sequencing was blood. The receptors here all came from a woman in her 30s in good health.

The chain joins TRBV5-5 to TRBJ2-6; D might be TRBD1 or TRBD2, each matching 5 bases. V lost 4 bases to trimming and J lost 0 bases, with 23 bases between them. The CDR3 totals 20 residues. Germline V gives CDR1 SGHKS, CDR2 YYEKEE (reference sequence). The CDR3 DNA sequence: TGTGCCAGCAGCCAAAGAAATCCGGGACGGAAGAGCTCTGGGGCCAACGTCCTGACTTTC. Translated, it gives CASSQRNPGRKSSGANVLTF.

This clonotype has a single count. One end of the junction is discordant with germline, which a read error may explain. The gene calls are TRBV6-5 and TRBJ2-1, with 11 bases aligning to TRBD2. CDR3 length equals 16 residues. Germline V gene data show CDR1 as MNHEY and CDR2 as SVGAGI. The CDR3 bases are TGTACCAGCAGTCCCTCGGGACTAGCGGCCTACAATGAGCAGTTCTTC. It encodes CTSSPSGLAAYNEQFF.

The chain uses TRBV27 and TRBJ2-7; 8 bases agree with TRBD2. V gave up 0 bases and J gave up 2 bases; unmatched junction bases: 18. CDR1 MNHEY and CDR2 SMNVEV come from the germline V gene (reference sequence). The CDR3 length is 20 residues. The CDR3 DNA is TGTGCCAGCAGTTTATCTGGGAACAGACTGGGGGTAGCGGGACCCTACGAGCAGTACTTC. Residues: CASSLSGNRLGVAGPYEQYF.

On this clonotype itself: The CDR3 does not close with the conserved phenylalanine or tryptophan, likely indicating a read error. The V call is TRBV20-1, the J call TRBJ2-1; the D is unclear. V gave up 5 bases and J gave up 3 bases, with 14 bases separating them. CDR3 length: 14 amino acids. Looked up from germline, CDR1 is DFQATT and CDR2 is SNEGSKA (reference sequence). The CDR3 nucleotides read TGCAGTGCTCTAACTCCAACCCTCTACAATGAGCAGTTCTTA. As protein: CSALTPTLYNEQFL.

This clonotype was picked up a small number of times. The chain couples TRBV20-1 to TRBJ2-4; possibly TRBD1 or TRBD2 for D (5 bases each). This CDR3 comprises 11 residues. From germline, CDR1 is DFQATT and CDR2 SNEGSKA (reference sequence). Deletions cut 4 bases from V and 5 bases from J, with 6 bases between. This CDR3 is CSATGQNIQYF. Written as DNA, the CDR3 is TGCAGTGCTACGGGACAAAACATTCAGTACTTC.

The V and J genes are TRBV29-1 and TRBJ1-1; D is ambiguous. Germline V gene sequence: CDR1 SQVTM, CDR2 ANQGSEA. Trimming pared 6 bases from V and 0 bases from J, leaving 17 bases between. The CDR3 loop spans 15 amino acids. The CDR3 nucleotides are TGCAGCGTGGGGAACGTCGACCTAATGAACACTGAAGCTTTCTTT. Protein sequence: CSVGNVDLMNTEAFF.

Many counts were recorded for this clonotype. The V gene is TRBV29-1, the J gene TRBJ1-4; 9 positions match TRBD1. This CDR3 contains 15 residues. Germline CDR1 is SQVTM and CDR2 is ANQGSEA. Trimming took 1 base from V and 5 from J; bases not matched to a gene: 5. The CDR3 loop reads CSVEGLGQGNEKLFF. CDR3 nucleotide sequence: TGCAGCGTTGAAGGCCTCGGACAGGGGAATGAAAAACTGTTTTTT.

This clonotype was detected a few times. The chain combines TRBV5-1 with TRBJ2-5; TRBD2 agrees at 12 bases. CDR1 and CDR2 from the germline V gene are SGHRS and YFSETQ. This CDR3 is 19 amino acids long. V shed 0 bases, J shed 3 bases, and the junction held 12 bases outside the gene matches. Written as DNA, the CDR3 is TGCGCCAGCAGCTTGGGTAGGACTAGCGGGACCTCGATGGAAGAGACCCAGTACTTC. It yields the protein CASSLGRTSGTSMEETQYF.

This clonotype was counted between two and nine times. The chain has TRBV10-3 and TRBJ2-7; no definite D call. There are 14 residues in the CDR3. CDR1 ENHRY and CDR2 SYGVKD come from the germline V gene. With 2 bases removed from V and 3 bases from J, the gap between germline ends came to 11 bases. CDR3 DNA: TGTGCCATCAGTGAGGATCTGGGAATCTACGAGCAGTACTTC. This encodes CAISEDLGIYEQYF.

This clonotype was counted many times. This rearrangement joins TRBV12-3 or TRBV12-4 to TRBJ1-5; 7 bases line up with TRBD1. V lost 1 base and J lost 4; bases outside the gene matches: 10. CDR3 size: 17 residues. CDR3 nucleotide sequence: TGTGCCAGCAGTTTAGATTGGGGAGGGGGCGGTAATCAGCCCCAGCATTTT. This translates into CASSLDWGGGGNQPQHF.